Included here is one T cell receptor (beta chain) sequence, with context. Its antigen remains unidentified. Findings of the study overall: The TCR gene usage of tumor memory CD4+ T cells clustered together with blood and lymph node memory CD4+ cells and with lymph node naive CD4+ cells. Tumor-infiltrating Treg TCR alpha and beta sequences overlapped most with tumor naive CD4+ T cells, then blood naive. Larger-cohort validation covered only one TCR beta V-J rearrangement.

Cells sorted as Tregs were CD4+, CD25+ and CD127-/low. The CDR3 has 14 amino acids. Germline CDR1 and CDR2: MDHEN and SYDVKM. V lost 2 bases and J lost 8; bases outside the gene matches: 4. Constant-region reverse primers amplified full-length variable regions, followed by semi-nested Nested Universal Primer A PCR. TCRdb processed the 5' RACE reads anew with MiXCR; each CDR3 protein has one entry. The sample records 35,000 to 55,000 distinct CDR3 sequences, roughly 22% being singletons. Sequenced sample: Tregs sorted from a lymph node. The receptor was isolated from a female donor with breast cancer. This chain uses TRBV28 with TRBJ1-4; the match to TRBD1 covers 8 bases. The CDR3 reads CASSLQGAEEKLFF. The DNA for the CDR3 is TGTGCCAGCAGTTTACAGGGGGCAGAGGAAAAACTGTTTTTT.